Listed below are T cell receptor beta chains from one sample, sequenced in a study of shared clonotypes between healthy human individuals. Measured with immunoSEQ multiplex PCR; TCRdb has only the in-frame clones, and not every one. This table holds more than 900,000 clones, roughly 74% found once. The sample comprised memory CD4+ T cells from PBMCs. The receptors come from a man younger than 35 in good health. Some clones in this sample may be carry-over from other donors' samples. Each CDR3 is given with its conserved first and last residue. D genes are given only for firm matches. For some rows the clone size is stated as once, few or many, or as a class when expanded; others skip it.

CDR3aa: CASSGGLAGNKYF
CDR3nt: TGTGCCAGCAGCGGGGGACTAGCGGGGAACAAGTACTTC
v_gene: TRBV6-6
d_gene: TRBD2
j_gene: TRBJ2-7
abundance: NA

CDR3aa: CASSLVSGTSVTGELFF
CDR3nt: TGTGCCAGCAGCTTGGTTTCCGGGACTAGCGTGACCGGGGAGCTGTTTTTT
v_gene: TRBV5-6
d_gene: TRBD2
j_gene: TRBJ2-2
abundance: NA

CDR3aa: CASSLDRVGYTF
CDR3nt: TGTGCCAGCAGCTTAGACAGGGTCGGCTACACCTTC
v_gene: TRBV7-9
d_gene: NA
j_gene: TRBJ1-2
abundance: NA

CDR3aa: CASTYPRGGVDTQYF
CDR3nt: TGTGCCAGCACCTACCCCCGGGGAGGCGTAGATACGCAGTATTTT
v_gene: TRBV5-6
d_gene: NA
j_gene: TRBJ2-3
abundance: many

CDR3aa: CASSGGTAHLTDTQYF
CDR3nt: TGTGCCAGCAGCGGCGGGACAGCACACCTCACAGATACGCAGTATTTT
v_gene: TRBV9
d_gene: NA
j_gene: TRBJ2-3
abundance: few

CDR3aa: CASTNTQKLNEQFF
CDR3nt: TGTGCCAGCACCAATACCCAGAAGCTCAATGAGCAGTTCTTC
v_gene: TRBV28
d_gene: NA
j_gene: TRBJ2-1
abundance: NA

CDR3aa: CASSPTGTHQETQYF
CDR3nt: TGTGCCAGCAGCCCTACCGGGACACACCAAGAGACCCAGTACTTC
v_gene: TRBV5-4
d_gene: NA
j_gene: TRBJ2-5
abundance: NA

CDR3aa: CASQRNGATNEKLFF
CDR3nt: TGTGCCTCACAGAGAAACGGGGCGACTAATGAAAAACTGTTTTTT
v_gene: TRBV28
d_gene: NA
j_gene: TRBJ1-4
abundance: NA

CDR3aa: CASSFGVGTYEQYF
CDR3nt: TGTGCCAGTAGTTTTGGGGTAGGAACCTACGAGCAGTACTTC
v_gene: TRBV19
d_gene: NA
j_gene: TRBJ2-7
abundance: NA

CDR3aa: CAWSSGRADTGELFF
CDR3nt: TGTGCCTGGTCGAGCGGGAGGGCCGACACCGGGGAGCTGTTTTTT
v_gene: TRBV30
d_gene: TRBD2
j_gene: TRBJ2-2
abundance: NA

CDR3aa: CAISGVFSSYEQYF
CDR3nt: TGTGCCATCAGTGGGGTCTTTAGCTCCTACGAGCAGTACTTC
v_gene: TRBV10-3
d_gene: NA
j_gene: TRBJ2-7
abundance: NA

CDR3aa: CASSTHRAAGYTF
CDR3nt: TGTGCCAGCAGTACCCACAGGGCGGCGGGCTACACCTTC
v_gene: TRBV28
d_gene: NA
j_gene: TRBJ1-2
abundance: NA

CDR3aa: CASSFRTSGYYNEQFF
CDR3nt: TGTGCCAGCAGCTTCCGAACTAGCGGCTACTACAATGAGCAGTTCTTC
v_gene: TRBV5-6
d_gene: TRBD2
j_gene: TRBJ2-1
abundance: NA

CDR3aa: CASSWAGSYEQFF
CDR3nt: TGTGCCAGCAGCTGGGCGGGGTCCTATGAGCAGTTCTTC
v_gene: TRBV7-3
d_gene: NA
j_gene: TRBJ2-1
abundance: once

CDR3aa: CASSFRLAGAYEQYF
CDR3nt: TGTGCCAGCAGCTTTCGACTAGCGGGAGCCTACGAGCAGTACTTC
v_gene: TRBV7-2
d_gene: TRBD2
j_gene: TRBJ2-7
abundance: NA

CDR3aa: CASSPWTGVYGYTF
CDR3nt: TGTGCCAGCAGTCCCTGGACAGGGGTATATGGCTACACCTTC
v_gene: TRBV28
d_gene: TRBD1
j_gene: TRBJ1-2
abundance: few

CDR3aa: CASARNTEAFF
CDR3nt: TGTGCCAGCGCTAGGAACACTGAAGCTTTCTTT
v_gene: TRBV2
d_gene: NA
j_gene: TRBJ1-1
abundance: few

CDR3aa: CASSPPQGTEAFF
CDR3nt: TGTGCCAGCAGCCCACCTCAAGGGACTGAAGCTTTCTTT
v_gene: TRBV6-5
d_gene: NA
j_gene: TRBJ1-1
abundance: NA

CDR3aa: CASSLRDREGEQYF
CDR3nt: TGCGCCAGCAGCTTGAGGGACAGGGAAGGCGAGCAGTACTTC
v_gene: TRBV5-1
d_gene: TRBD1
j_gene: TRBJ2-7
abundance: NA

CDR3aa: CASSQVQGNYGYTF
CDR3nt: TGTGCCAGCAGCCAAGTACAGGGAAACTATGGCTACACCTTC
v_gene: TRBV4-2
d_gene: NA
j_gene: TRBJ1-2
abundance: many

CDR3aa: CASSYRAGGGYEQYF
CDR3nt: TGTGCCAGCAGTTACAGGGCAGGGGGCGGGTACGAGCAGTACTTC
v_gene: TRBV6-5
d_gene: TRBD1
j_gene: TRBJ2-7
abundance: NA

CDR3aa: CASSLAPWAANTEAFF
CDR3nt: TGTGCCAGCAGCTTAGCGCCATGGGCCGCGAACACTGAAGCTTTCTTT
v_gene: TRBV7-6
d_gene: NA
j_gene: TRBJ1-1
abundance: once

CDR3aa: CASSWEGWNEQFF
CDR3nt: TGTGCCAGCAGCTGGGAGGGCTGGAATGAGCAGTTCTTC
v_gene: TRBV5-6
d_gene: TRBD2
j_gene: TRBJ2-1
abundance: NA

CDR3aa: CASSLVEGGGYTF
CDR3nt: TGTGCCAGCAGCTTGGTTGAGGGAGGGGGCTACACCTTC
v_gene: TRBV5-4
d_gene: NA
j_gene: TRBJ1-2
abundance: NA

CDR3aa: CSVDRGAPPDTQYF
CDR3nt: TGCAGCGTTGATCGGGGGGCACCCCCAGATACGCAGTATTTT
v_gene: TRBV29-1
d_gene: NA
j_gene: TRBJ2-3
abundance: NA